The 20 T cell receptor beta chains in this list originate from one sample, sequenced in a study of T cell responses to AZD1222 COVID-19 vaccine. Sequencing used immunoSEQ multiplex PCR; TCRdb keeps in-frame clones, though not all of them. This table holds 95,000 to 150,000 clones, approximately 90% found once. The sequencing used peripheral blood, collected on day 0 of AZD1222 vaccination. These receptors were taken from an adult in good health.

This chain links TRBV30 with TRBJ1-2; no clear D gene. The CDR3 contains 15 residues. Germline V gene data show CDR1 as GTSNPN and CDR2 as SVGIG (reference sequence). Trimming took 4 bases from V and 5 from J, leaving 20 bases between them. The CDR3 is CAWTSSGRAVYGYTF. CDR3 bases: TGTGCCTGGACGTCCTCCGGAAGGGCAGTTTATGGCTACACCTTC.

The CDR3 spells CASSNYTGVYGYTF. The CDR3 bases are TGTGCCAGCAGCAACTACACAGGAGTCTATGGCTACACCTTC. The J gene is TRBJ1-2, the V gene TRBV5-5; D might be TRBD1 (5 bases). Per the germline V gene, CDR1 is SGHKS and CDR2 is YYEKEE (reference sequence). Between the trimmed V and J ends, which lost 4 bases and 4 bases, there was a span of 14 bases. This CDR3 spans 14 amino acids. Drawing the rest from reference TRBV5-5 and TRBJ1-2, the complete variable domain is DAGVTQSPTHLIKTRGQQVTLRCSPISGHKSVSWYQQVLGQGPQFIFQYYEKEERGRGNFPDRFSARQFPNYSSELNVNALLLGDSALYLCASSNYTGVYGYTFGSGTRLTVV.

J is TRBJ1-3 and V is TRBV20-1; perhaps TRBD1 as D (6 bases). Germline V gives CDR1 DFQATT, CDR2 SNEGSKA (reference sequence). V was cut by 3 bases and J by 4 bases, with 13 bases left in between. The CDR3 has 14 amino acids. DNA of the CDR3: TGCAGTGCTAGTGGGGGGACACTCGGAAACACCATATATTTT. It specifies CSASGGTLGNTIYF.

This clone has only one observation. V gene TRBV15 combines with J gene TRBJ1-2; D remains unclear. Germline-derived CDR1 and CDR2 are LNHNV and YYDKDF (reference sequence). V lost 3 bases to trimming and J lost 4 bases, with 6 bases between them. The CDR3 loop spans 12 amino acids. CDR3 protein: CATSRASYGYTF. The CDR3 DNA follows: TGTGCCACCAGCAGGGCTAGCTATGGCTACACCTTC.

The chain links TRBV9 to TRBJ1-1; the D is unclear. This CDR3 is 14 amino acids long. V lost 4 bases to trimming and J lost 1 base, with 11 bases between them. Germline CDR1 is SGDLS and CDR2 is YYNGEE. DNA for the CDR3: TGTGCCAGCAGCCCCTCACAAGCGAACACTGAAGCTTTCTTT. Its translation: CASSPSQANTEAFF. Looking up the rest from reference TRBV9 and TRBJ1-1 gives the full variable domain: DSGVTQTPKHLITATGQRVTLRCSPRSGDLSVYWYQQSLDQGLQFLIQYYNGEERAKGNILERFSAQQFPDLHSELNLSSLELGDSALYFCASSPSQANTEAFFGQGTRLTVV.

The V call is TRBV10-1, the J call TRBJ1-2, with D unclear. The CDR3 loop spans 13 amino acids. V lost 3 bases and J lost 3, with 8 bases in between. Germline values: CDR1 WNHNN, CDR2 SYGVQD (reference sequence). The CDR3 sequence is CASSDSQYYGYTF. As DNA, the CDR3 is TGCGCCAGCAGTGATTCCCAATACTATGGCTACACCTTC.

This rearrangement joins TRBV9 to TRBJ2-7; the match to TRBD2 covers 10 bases. Germline CDR1 SGDLS, CDR2 YYNGEE. V gave up 4 bases and J gave up 2 bases; unmatched junction bases: 9. CDR3 length: 16 residues. Written as DNA, the CDR3 is TGTGCCAGCAGCCGGGCTCCTAGCGGGGGAGCCTACGAGCAGTACTTC. Residues: CASSRAPSGGAYEQYF.

The V call is TRBV4-1, the J call TRBJ1-6; no reliable D call. The germline V gene encodes CDR1 MGHRA and CDR2 YSYEKL. Trimming pared 2 bases from V and 5 bases from J, leaving 10 bases between. The CDR3 extends over 15 amino acids. CDR3 in DNA: TGCGCCAGCAGCCAAACGGCAGCAAATAATTCACCCCTCCACTTT. This codes for CASSQTAANNSPLHF.

The chain carries TRBV19 and TRBJ2-1, with D maybe TRBD1 (5 bases). From germline, CDR1 is LNHDA and CDR2 SQIVND (reference sequence). CDR3 length: 17 residues. Trimming removed 3 bases from V and 0 bases from J, with 15 bases in between. The DNA of the CDR3 is TGTGCCAGTAGTATTCCGGTCGGTAGGGGCTCCTACAATGAGCAGTTCTTC. Its translation: CASSIPVGRGSYNEQFF. The full variable domain, rest sourced from reference TRBV19 and TRBJ2-1, is DGGITQSPKYLFRKEGQNVTLSCEQNLNHDAMYWYRQDPGQGLRLIYYSQIVNDFQKGDIAEGYSVSREKKESFPLTVTSAQKNPTAFYLCASSIPVGRGSYNEQFFGPGTRLTVL.

This chain links TRBV11-2 with TRBJ2-7; no reliable D call. Between the trimmed V and J ends, which lost 1 base and 3 bases, there was a span of 7 bases. Germline V gives CDR1 SGHAT, CDR2 FQNNGV. The CDR3 contains 13 residues. For the CDR3, the DNA is TGTGCCAGCAGCTTAGGTCGAGGCTACGAGCAGTACTTC. As protein: CASSLGRGYEQYF.

The chain uses TRBV4-1 and TRBJ2-7; D unclear. The CDR3 loop spans 15 amino acids. From germline, CDR1 is MGHRA and CDR2 YSYEKL. Trimming took off 1 base at V and 7 bases at J, with 17 bases between the two ends. CDR3 sequence reads: CASSQGAASYGEQYF. Written as DNA, the CDR3 is TGCGCCAGCAGCCAAGGCGCCGCGAGCTACGGGGAGCAGTACTTC.

This chain uses TRBV9 with TRBJ2-7; D perhaps matches TRBD2 (6 bases). This CDR3 region has 12 residues. CDR1 SGDLS and CDR2 YYNGEE come from the germline V gene. V lost 4 bases and J 7 bases, leaving 12 bases between the germline ends. The CDR3: CASSLNGGEQYF. As DNA, the CDR3 is TGTGCCAGCAGCCTTAACGGGGGAGAGCAGTACTTC.

This chain connects TRBV6-5 to TRBJ1-3; no firm D call. The CDR3 covers 15 residues. In germline, CDR1 is MNHEY, CDR2 SVGAGI. Trimming cost V 4 bases and J 0 bases, with 10 bases left between them. The CDR3 nucleotides are TGTGCCAGCAGTTTACACCGGAGCTCTGGAAACACCATATATTTT. Its protein is CASSLHRSSGNTIYF.

The chain uses TRBV28 and TRBJ2-1; 8 bases are shared with TRBD2. V trimming: 4 bases; J trimming: 1 base; junction bases outside the gene matches: 3. CDR3 length equals 15 residues. CDR1 MDHEN and CDR2 SYDVKM come from the germline V gene. CDR3 protein: CASSSSGSSYNEQFF. As DNA, the CDR3 is TGTGCCAGCAGTTCGAGCGGGAGTTCCTACAATGAGCAGTTCTTC. The variable domain in full, with the rest retrieved from reference TRBV28 and TRBJ2-1, is DVKVTQSSRYLVKRTGEKVFLECVQDMDHENMFWYRQDPGLGLRLIYFSYDVKMKEKGDIPEGYSVSREKKERFSLILESASTNQTSMYLCASSSSGSSYNEQFFGPGTRLTVL.

V gene TRBV5-1 combines with J gene TRBJ2-5, with TRBD1 matching 10 bases. The CDR3 has 18 residues. The germline V gene has CDR1 SGHRS and CDR2 YFSETQ. J lost 6 bases, V lost 0 bases, and 14 bases had no gene match. CDR3 in amino acids: CASSLGFGGTGVSKTQYF. The CDR3 nucleotides are TGCGCCAGCAGCTTGGGTTTTGGCGGGACAGGGGTTTCGAAGACCCAGTACTTC. Complete variable domain (other parts from reference TRBV5-1 and TRBJ2-5): KAGVTQTPRYLIKTRGQQVTLSCSPISGHRSVSWYQQTPGQGLQFLFEYFSETQRNKGNFPGRFSGRQFSNSRSEMNVSTLELGDSALYLCASSLGFGGTGVSKTQYFGPGTRLLVL.

The V gene is TRBV19, the J gene TRBJ1-2; 7 nucleotides align to TRBD1. The V gene's germline CDR1 is LNHDA and CDR2 SQIVND (reference sequence). The CDR3 length is 13 residues. After removal of 3 bases from V and 3 bases from J, the junction contained 1 base not matched to a gene. The CDR3 protein is CASSIQGDYGYTF. The CDR3 bases are TGTGCCAGTAGTATTCAGGGGGACTATGGCTACACCTTC.

This chain connects TRBV5-8 to TRBJ2-3, with a possible D match to TRBD2 (6 bases). V was pared by 5 bases and J by 7 bases, with 11 bases between. The CDR3 extends over 12 amino acids. Germline CDR1 reads SGHTS; CDR2 reads YDEGEE. The CDR3 DNA is TGTGCCAGCAGACATAGCGGAAATACGCAGTATTTT. Protein product: CASRHSGNTQYF.

The chain couples TRBV6-5 to TRBJ1-3, with 7 bases fitting TRBD1. This CDR3 has 15 residues. Germline-derived CDR1 and CDR2 are MNHEY and SVGAGI. V dropped 0 bases and J dropped 1; count of bases not matched to a gene: 0. This CDR3 is CASSYSTGSGNTIYF. CDR3 nucleotides: TGTGCCAGCAGTTACTCGACAGGGTCTGGAAACACCATATATTTT.

The chain joins TRBV29-1 to TRBJ1-1; perhaps TRBD1 as D (5 bases). Germline-derived CDR1 and CDR2 are SQVTM and ANQGSEA. This CDR3 has 14 residues. V was clipped by 2 bases and J by 7 bases, with 17 bases between them. The CDR3 nucleotides are TGCAGCGTTGAATCCGACAGTCCCTACGGTGAAGCTTTCTTT. Protein: CSVESDSPYGEAFF.

The chain uses TRBV5-6 and TRBJ1-5; D perhaps matches TRBD1 (5 bases). The V and J ends lost 4 bases and 2 bases respectively, with 7 bases between them. This CDR3 is built from 13 residues. Germline V CDR1 and CDR2: SGHDT, YYEEEE. The CDR3 reads CASSRGGNQPQHF. The CDR3 DNA sequence: TGTGCCAGCAGCCGGGGCGGCAATCAGCCCCAGCATTTT.